This TCR beta chain derives from a study of T cell repertoires in cytomegalovirus infection. The wider study: Matching HLA type, along with CMV infection, was indicated by public TCR beta signatures. Study results and limitations: Using cumulative public TCR beta family frequency, the authors identified those who carried CMV together with the relevant HLA. HLA-C-restricted CMV clonotypes gave the most frequent clonotype in two of eight donors.

TCRdb re-analysed the reads in MiXCR, keeping a single row per CDR3 protein. This table holds more than 500,000 distinct CDR3 sequences, more than 15% found once. The table lists this clonotype with many counts. The antigen is unknown. This TCR derives from a human donor in good health (CMV status not recorded). Some clones in this sample may be carry-over from other donors' samples. Sequenced sample: CD8+ T cells from PBMCs.

The CDR3, as DNA: TGTGCCAGCTCTCACTTGAGCTCCTACAATGAGCAGTTCTTC. Its translation: CASSHLSSYNEQFF. The chain joins TRBV7-9 to TRBJ2-1, with D unclear. V gave up 8 bases and J gave up 0 bases, with 11 bases separating them. Germline V gene data show CDR1 as SEHNR and CDR2 as FQNEAQ (reference sequence). This CDR3 has 14 amino acids.